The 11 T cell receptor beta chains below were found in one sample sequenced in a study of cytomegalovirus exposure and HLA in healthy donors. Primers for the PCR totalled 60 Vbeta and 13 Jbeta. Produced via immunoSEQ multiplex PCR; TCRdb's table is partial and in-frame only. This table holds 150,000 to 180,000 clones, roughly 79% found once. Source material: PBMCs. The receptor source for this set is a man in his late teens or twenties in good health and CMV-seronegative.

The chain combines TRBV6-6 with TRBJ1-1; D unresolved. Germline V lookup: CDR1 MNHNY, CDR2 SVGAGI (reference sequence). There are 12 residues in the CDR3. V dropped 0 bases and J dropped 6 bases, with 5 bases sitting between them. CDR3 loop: CASSYSPAEAFF. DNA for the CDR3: TGTGCCAGCAGTTACTCGCCAGCTGAAGCTTTCTTT.

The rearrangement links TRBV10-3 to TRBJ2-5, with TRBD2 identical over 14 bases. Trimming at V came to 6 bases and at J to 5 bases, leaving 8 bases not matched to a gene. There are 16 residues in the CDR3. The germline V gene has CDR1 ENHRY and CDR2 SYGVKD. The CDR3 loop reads CAIRTSGGAVPETQYF. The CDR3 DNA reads TGTGCCATCAGGACTAGCGGGGGGGCGGTCCCCGAGACCCAGTACTTC.

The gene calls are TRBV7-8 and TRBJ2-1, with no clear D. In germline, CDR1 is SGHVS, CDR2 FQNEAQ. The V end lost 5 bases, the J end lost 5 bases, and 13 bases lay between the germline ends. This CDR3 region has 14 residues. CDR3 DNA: TGTGCCAGCAGCGCTAGAGTAAGAGACAATGAGCAGTTCTTC. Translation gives CASSARVRDNEQFF.

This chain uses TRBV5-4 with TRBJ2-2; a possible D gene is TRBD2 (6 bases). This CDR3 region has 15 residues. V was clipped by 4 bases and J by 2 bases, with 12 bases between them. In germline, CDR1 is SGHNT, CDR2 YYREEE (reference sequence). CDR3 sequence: CASSQEGPNTGELFF. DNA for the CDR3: TGTGCCAGCAGCCAGGAGGGACCTAACACCGGGGAGCTGTTTTTT. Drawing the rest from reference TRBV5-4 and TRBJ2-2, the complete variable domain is ETGVTQSPTHLIKTRGQQVTLRCSSQSGHNTVSWYQQALGQGPQFIFQYYREEENGRGNFPPRFSGLQFPNYSSELNVNALELDDSALYLCASSQEGPNTGELFFGEGSRLTVL.

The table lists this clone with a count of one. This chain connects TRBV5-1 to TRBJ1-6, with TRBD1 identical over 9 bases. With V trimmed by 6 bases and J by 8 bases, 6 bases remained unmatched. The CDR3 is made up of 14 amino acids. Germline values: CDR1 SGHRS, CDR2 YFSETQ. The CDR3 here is CASTTGGAYSPLHF. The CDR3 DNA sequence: TGCGCCAGCACCACAGGGGGCGCCTATTCACCCCTCCACTTT.

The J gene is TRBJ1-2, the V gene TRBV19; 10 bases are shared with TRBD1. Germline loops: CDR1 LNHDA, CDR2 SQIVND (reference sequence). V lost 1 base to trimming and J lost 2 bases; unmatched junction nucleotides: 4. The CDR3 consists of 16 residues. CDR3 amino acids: CASSIARTGGNYGYTF. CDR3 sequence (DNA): TGTGCCAGTAGTATAGCCCGGACAGGGGGAAACTATGGCTACACCTTC. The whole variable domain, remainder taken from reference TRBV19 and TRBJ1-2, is DGGITQSPKYLFRKEGQNVTLSCEQNLNHDAMYWYRQDPGQGLRLIYYSQIVNDFQKGDIAEGYSVSREKKESFPLTVTSAQKNPTAFYLCASSIARTGGNYGYTFGSGTRLTVV.

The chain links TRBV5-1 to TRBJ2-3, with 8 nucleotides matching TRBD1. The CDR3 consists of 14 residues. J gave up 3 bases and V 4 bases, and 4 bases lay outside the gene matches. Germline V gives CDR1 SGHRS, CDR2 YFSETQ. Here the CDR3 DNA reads TGCGCCAGCAGCCCCCGACAGGGGACAGATACGCAGTATTTT. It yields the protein CASSPRQGTDTQYF.

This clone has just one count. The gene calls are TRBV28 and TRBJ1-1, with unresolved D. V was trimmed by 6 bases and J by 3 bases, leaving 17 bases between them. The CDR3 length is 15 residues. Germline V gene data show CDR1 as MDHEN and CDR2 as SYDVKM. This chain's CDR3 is CASSSAGEADTEAFF. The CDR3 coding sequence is TGTGCCAGCAGCTCTGCGGGAGAGGCGGACACTGAAGCTTTCTTT.

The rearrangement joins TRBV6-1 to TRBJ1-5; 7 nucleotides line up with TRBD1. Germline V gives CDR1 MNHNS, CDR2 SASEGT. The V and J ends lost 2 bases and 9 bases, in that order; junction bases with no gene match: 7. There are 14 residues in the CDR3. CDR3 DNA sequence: TGTGCCAGCAGTGAACCCCACAGGGGCGGGCCCCAGCATTTT. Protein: CASSEPHRGGPQHF.

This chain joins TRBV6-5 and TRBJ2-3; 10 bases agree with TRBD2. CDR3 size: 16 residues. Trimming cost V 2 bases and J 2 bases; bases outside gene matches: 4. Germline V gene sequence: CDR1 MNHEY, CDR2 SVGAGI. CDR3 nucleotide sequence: TGTGCCAGCAGTTACGCACTAGCGGGGTTCACAGATACGCAGTATTTT. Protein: CASSYALAGFTDTQYF.

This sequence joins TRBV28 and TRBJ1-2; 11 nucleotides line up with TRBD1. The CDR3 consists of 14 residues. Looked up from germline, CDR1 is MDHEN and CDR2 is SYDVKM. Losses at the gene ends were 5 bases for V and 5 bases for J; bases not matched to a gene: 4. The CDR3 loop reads CASSRDRGKYGYTF. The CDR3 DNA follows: TGTGCCAGCAGTCGGGACAGGGGGAAATATGGCTACACCTTC.